The present entry profiles one TCR beta chain with its context. Each sequencing run yielded over 170 million TCR-beta sequences from 15-18 subjects. One entry per CDR3 protein, called by TCRdb with MiXCR from the 5' RACE reads. Here the sample spans about 62,000 distinct CDR3 sequences, 3.5% to 4.5% being singletons. With 0 bases clipped from V and 5 bases from J, the junction kept 6 bases outside the gene matches. CDR3 size: 15 residues. Looked up from germline, CDR1 is SGHRS and CDR2 is YFSETQ. These data originate in a study of neurological immune-mediated disorders. Study overall: Disease course was recorded as relapsing-remitting for some 31 and secondary progressive for about 9% of the roughly 35 multiple sclerosis patients.

The unsorted libraries had their origin in 2 million PBMCs stored at -80 C. The TCR comes from a woman in her forties or fifties with multiple sclerosis. Input material: PBMCs. This chain links TRBV5-1 with TRBJ2-3; TRBD1 aligns across 7 bases. CDR3 sequence: CASSLAGQGVDTQYF. The CDR3 bases are TGCGCCAGCAGCTTGGCGGGGCAGGGGGTAGATACGCAGTATTTT.